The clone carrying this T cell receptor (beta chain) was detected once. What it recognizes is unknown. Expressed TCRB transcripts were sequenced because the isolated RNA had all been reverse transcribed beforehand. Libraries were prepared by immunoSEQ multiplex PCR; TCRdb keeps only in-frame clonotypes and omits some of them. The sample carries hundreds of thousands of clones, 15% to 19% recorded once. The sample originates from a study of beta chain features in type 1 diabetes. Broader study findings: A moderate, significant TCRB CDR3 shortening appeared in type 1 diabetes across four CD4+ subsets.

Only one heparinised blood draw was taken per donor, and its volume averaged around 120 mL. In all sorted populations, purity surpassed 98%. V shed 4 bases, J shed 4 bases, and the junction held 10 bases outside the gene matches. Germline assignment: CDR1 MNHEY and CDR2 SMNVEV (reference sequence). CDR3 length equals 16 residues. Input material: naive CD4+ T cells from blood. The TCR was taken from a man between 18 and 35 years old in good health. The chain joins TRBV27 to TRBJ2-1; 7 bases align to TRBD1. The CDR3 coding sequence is TGTGCCAGCAGTTCCCCCTCTAGGGACAGATACAATGAGCAGTTCTTC. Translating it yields CASSSPSRDRYNEQFF.